One and the same sample provided the 3 T cell receptor beta chains below, sequenced in a study of blood T cell repertoires in COVID-19. TCRdb's copy holds only in-frame clones and misses some; the assay was immunoSEQ multiplex PCR. The sample lists about 120,000 clones, roughly 79% occurring once. The material sequenced was peripheral blood. The receptors shown here come from a man aged 70 or older with acute or convalescent COVID-19.

The chain has TRBV9 and TRBJ2-2; tentatively, D is TRBD2 (5 bases). Per germline, CDR1 SGDLS and CDR2 YYNGEE. Trimming stripped 4 bases from V and 1 base from J, with 11 bases between. This CDR3 has 15 residues. Written as DNA, the CDR3 is TGTGCCAGCAGCACTAGGATGGGGAACACCGGGGAGCTGTTTTTT. Translating gives CASSTRMGNTGELFF.

V and J are TRBV6-5 and TRBJ2-7, with TRBD1 identical over 8 bases. The CDR3 is made up of 14 amino acids. CDR1 and CDR2 from the germline V gene are MNHEY and SVGAGI. With 4 bases clipped from V and 5 bases from J, the junction kept 7 bases outside the gene matches. CDR3 region: CASSFRDRINEQYF. For the CDR3, the DNA is TGTGCCAGCAGTTTCCGGGACAGGATCAACGAGCAGTACTTC.

The CDR3 nucleotides are TGCGCCAGCAGCCCCGCCAGGGCAGAGACCCAGTACTTC. The encoded protein is CASSPARAETQYF. The chain links TRBV5-1 to TRBJ2-5; D may be TRBD1 (5 bases). Germline V gene lookup returns CDR1 SGHRS and CDR2 YFSETQ. The ends were cut back, 4 bases at V and 4 bases at J, with 11 bases in the middle. The CDR3 spans 13 residues.